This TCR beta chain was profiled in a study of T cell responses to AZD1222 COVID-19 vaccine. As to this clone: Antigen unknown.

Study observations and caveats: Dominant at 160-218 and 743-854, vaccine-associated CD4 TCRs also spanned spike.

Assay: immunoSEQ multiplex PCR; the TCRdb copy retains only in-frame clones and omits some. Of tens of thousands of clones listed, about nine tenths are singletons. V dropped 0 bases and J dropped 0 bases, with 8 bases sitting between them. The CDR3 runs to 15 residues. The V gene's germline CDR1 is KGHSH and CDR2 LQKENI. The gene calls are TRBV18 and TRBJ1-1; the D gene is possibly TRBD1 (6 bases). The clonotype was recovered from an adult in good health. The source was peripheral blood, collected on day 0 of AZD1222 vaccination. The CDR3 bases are TGTGCCAGCTCACCACCGGGGACATTGAACACTGAAGCTTTCTTT. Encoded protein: CASSPPGTLNTEAFF.